One and the same sample provided the 23 T cell receptor beta chains below, sequenced in a study of cytomegalovirus exposure and HLA in healthy donors. Primers for the PCR totalled 60 Vbeta and 13 Jbeta. Assay: immunoSEQ multiplex PCR; the TCRdb copy retains only in-frame clones and omits some. The table lists around 120,000 clones, roughly 80% of them singletons. Sample: PBMCs. All receptors derive from a man aged 18-30 years in good health and CMV-seronegative.

This chain connects TRBV6-5 to TRBJ2-3; TRBD2 matches at 9 bases. Unmatched junction bases numbered 7, after V lost 4 bases and J lost 2 bases. The CDR3 has 16 residues. In germline, CDR1 is MNHEY, CDR2 SVGAGI. In DNA form, the CDR3 reads TGTGCCAGCAGTTCTTTAGCGGGGGCCCCCACAGATACGCAGTATTTT. Amino acids: CASSSLAGAPTDTQYF.

The chain uses TRBV7-6 and TRBJ1-3; possible D gene TRBD1, 5 bases. The V gene's germline CDR1 is SGHVS and CDR2 FNYEAQ. V was cut by 1 base and J by 2 bases, with 9 bases left in between. This CDR3 spans 15 amino acids. DNA for the CDR3: TGTGCCAGCAGCTTAGGATGGGGGGCTGGAAACACCATATATTTT. It yields the protein CASSLGWGAGNTIYF.

The gene calls are TRBV4-2 and TRBJ2-1, with 8 bases matching TRBD2. Trimming took 3 bases from V and 5 from J; bases not matched to a gene: 6. The CDR3 loop spans 15 amino acids. The germline V gene encodes CDR1 LGHNA and CDR2 YNFKEQ. CDR3 nucleotides: TGTGCCAGCAGCCAGGGGACTAGAGTCAACAATGAGCAGTTCTTC. Residues: CASSQGTRVNNEQFF.

The chain couples TRBV2 to TRBJ1-4, with 9 bases fitting TRBD1. CDR3 length equals 17 residues. The V and J ends lost 6 bases and 0 bases, in that order; junction bases with no gene match: 8. Germline-derived CDR1 and CDR2 are SNHLY and FYNNEI. The CDR3 protein is CASSAGTGIATNEKLFF. The CDR3 DNA reads TGTGCCAGCAGCGCCGGGACAGGGATTGCAACTAATGAAAAACTGTTTTTT.

This clone came up once. The chain carries TRBV7-2 and TRBJ2-2; TRBD2 agrees at 14 bases. The germline V gene encodes CDR1 SGHTA and CDR2 FQGNSA. The CDR3 runs to 19 residues. The J segment lost 1 base and the V segment lost 4 bases, leaving 8 bases of the junction unmatched. The CDR3 loop is CASSSRPGTSGGNTGELFF. The CDR3 DNA sequence: TGTGCCAGCAGCTCGCGCCCCGGGACTAGCGGGGGGAACACCGGGGAGCTGTTTTTT.

This chain uses TRBV7-2 with TRBJ2-7; D is perhaps TRBD2 (7 bases). Germline V gene lookup returns CDR1 SGHTA and CDR2 FQGNSA. V shed 1 base and J shed 0 bases, with 13 bases lying between them. The CDR3 has 16 residues. The CDR3, as DNA: TGTGCCAGCAGCTTAGTTCCCGGGGGGCTCTCCTACGAGCAGTACTTC. It translates to CASSLVPGGLSYEQYF.

The chain has TRBV9 and TRBJ1-1; D gene ambiguous. CDR1 SGDLS and CDR2 YYNGEE come from the germline V gene. This CDR3 has 14 amino acids. The V end lost 2 bases, the J end lost 1 base, and 9 bases lay between the germline ends. CDR3 bases: TGTGCCAGCAGCGTTGGCAGCGGGAACACTGAAGCTTTCTTT. Residues: CASSVGSGNTEAFF.

The rearrangement joins TRBV19 to TRBJ2-3; TRBD2 agrees at 13 bases. The V gene's germline CDR1 is LNHDA and CDR2 SQIVND (reference sequence). The CDR3 is 17 amino acids. The J segment lost 2 bases and the V segment lost 4 bases, leaving 6 bases of the junction unmatched. CDR3 sequence (DNA): TGTGCCAGTAGTAGCTCGGGACTAGCGGGGACCACAGATACGCAGTATTTT. Translating gives CASSSSGLAGTTDTQYF.

The chain recombines TRBV18 with TRBJ2-5; 9 bases agree with TRBD1. CDR1 is KGHSH and CDR2 is LQKENI in the germline V gene. The CDR3 spans 15 residues. The V and J ends lost 6 bases and 4 bases, in that order; junction bases with no gene match: 9. CDR3 in DNA: TGTGCCAGCTCCGGGCCGGGACAGGGAGGAGAGACCCAGTACTTC. This sequence encodes CASSGPGQGGETQYF.

The CDR3 here is CASSPYRGEQYF. The CDR3 nucleotides read TGTGCCAGCAGCCCCTACAGGGGCGAGCAGTACTTC. The chain carries TRBV7-2 and TRBJ2-7, with 7 bases aligning to TRBD1. V trimming: 5 bases; J trimming: 6 bases; junction bases outside the gene matches: 4. Germline-derived CDR1 and CDR2 are SGHTA and FQGNSA. This CDR3 is 12 amino acids long.

This chain uses TRBV7-6 with TRBJ2-7; 8 bases align to TRBD2. With V trimmed by 4 bases and J by 0 bases, 8 bases remained unmatched. The CDR3 totals 16 residues. CDR1 is SGHVS and CDR2 is FNYEAQ in the germline V gene. Written as DNA, the CDR3 is TGTGCCAGCAGCTCCTCTAGCGGGCCCAGCTCCTACGAGCAGTACTTC. Translation: CASSSSSGPSSYEQYF.

V and J are TRBV5-6 and TRBJ2-5; no clear D. Germline V gene data show CDR1 as SGHDT and CDR2 as YYEEEE. This CDR3 is built from 13 residues. V was cut by 4 bases and J by 0 bases, with 7 bases left in between. CDR3 nucleotide sequence: TGTGCCAGCAGCCCCGAGTACCAAGAGACCCAGTACTTC. Translation: CASSPEYQETQYF. The full variable domain, rest sourced from reference TRBV5-6 and TRBJ2-5, is DAGVTQSPTHLIKTRGQQVTLRCSPKSGHDTVSWYQQALGQGPQFIFQYYEEEERQRGNFPDRFSGHQFPNYSSELNVNALLLGDSALYLCASSPEYQETQYFGPGTRLLVL.

V usage is TRBV11-2 and J usage is TRBJ2-3; 15 bases line up with TRBD2. The V segment lost 5 bases and the J segment 3 bases; nucleotides outside the gene matches: 6. The germline gives CDR1 SGHAT, CDR2 FQNNGV. This CDR3 has 17 residues. CDR3 in amino acids: CASSGPGLAGGTDTQYF. For the CDR3, the DNA is TGTGCCAGCAGCGGACCGGGACTAGCGGGGGGAACAGATACGCAGTATTTT.

The chain uses TRBV29-1 and TRBJ1-1; D uncertain. V lost 7 bases and J lost 1, with 7 bases in between. Per the germline V gene, CDR1 is SQVTM and CDR2 is ANQGSEA. CDR3 length: 11 residues. The CDR3 loop is CSAQANTEAFF. CDR3 nucleotides: TGCAGCGCCCAGGCGAACACTGAAGCTTTCTTT.

The chain links TRBV15 to TRBJ1-1; possible D gene TRBD1, 5 bases. The CDR3 totals 13 residues. Trimming left V 5 bases short and J 1 base short, with 8 bases between. Germline V gene lookup returns CDR1 LNHNV and CDR2 YYDKDF (reference sequence). CDR3 sequence reads: CATSQDKNTEAFF. The CDR3 DNA is TGTGCCACCAGCCAGGACAAGAACACTGAAGCTTTCTTT.

This rearrangement joins TRBV7-9 to TRBJ2-7, with 9 bases matching TRBD1. V shed 7 bases and J 0 bases; nucleotides not matched to a gene: 10. The CDR3 covers 16 residues. Germline CDR1 is SEHNR and CDR2 is FQNEAQ (reference sequence). The CDR3 region is CASTDRPGQGSYEQYF. CDR3 in DNA: TGTGCCAGCACCGACCGCCCGGGACAGGGCTCCTACGAGCAGTACTTC.

This chain connects TRBV7-8 to TRBJ1-2, with a tentative D call TRBD1 (6 bases). Germline V gene lookup returns CDR1 SGHVS and CDR2 FQNEAQ. The CDR3 sequence is 14 residues long. V lost 5 bases and J lost 3, with 13 bases in between. In nucleotides, the CDR3 is TGTGCCAGCAGCCCGGAGACAGGCTACTATGGCTACACCTTC. It is translated as CASSPETGYYGYTF.

V and J are TRBV5-4 and TRBJ2-5, with TRBD1 matching 10 bases. The trim removed 4 bases at V and 5 bases at J, leaving 11 bases unmatched. The CDR3 runs 16 residues. Looked up from germline, CDR1 is SGHNT and CDR2 is YYREEE (reference sequence). The CDR3 DNA follows: TGTGCCAGCAGCCCGCGCCCGACAGGGGGCTTGGAGACCCAGTACTTC. It specifies CASSPRPTGGLETQYF.

V is TRBV25-1 and J is TRBJ2-5, with TRBD2 matching 15 bases. Trimming took 3 bases from V and 5 from J; bases not matched to a gene: 7. The CDR3 loop spans 17 amino acids. CDR1 MGHDK and CDR2 SYGVNS come from the germline V gene. The CDR3, as DNA: TGTGCCAGCAGTGACTCCCGGACTAGCGGGGGGGCGGAGACCCAGTACTTC. Encoded protein: CASSDSRTSGGAETQYF.

V and J are TRBV27 and TRBJ2-1; TRBD2 matches at 7 bases. The V gene's germline CDR1 is MNHEY and CDR2 SMNVEV (reference sequence). The ends lost 2 bases at V and 9 bases at J; junction bases unmatched: 10. The CDR3 is 15 residues long. CDR3 protein: CASSLRKGLAVEQFF. The CDR3 DNA reads as TGTGCCAGCAGTTTACGAAAGGGTCTAGCGGTTGAGCAGTTCTTC.

The gene calls are TRBV15 and TRBJ1-2; D remains unclear. The length of the CDR3 is 14 residues. V was clipped by 0 bases and J by 5 bases, with 10 bases between them. Germline CDR1 is LNHNV and CDR2 is YYDKDF (reference sequence). The DNA of the CDR3 is TGTGCCACCAGCAGAGATGATCCGGGATATGGCTACACCTTC. Its translation: CATSRDDPGYGYTF.

V and J are TRBV7-9 and TRBJ1-6; tentative D call: TRBD1 (6 bases). V lost 1 base to trimming and J lost 0 bases, with 16 bases between them. The V gene's germline CDR1 is SEHNR and CDR2 FQNEAQ (reference sequence). The CDR3 runs 19 residues. For the CDR3, the DNA is TGTGCCAGCAGCTTAGAAGGTGGGGGCCTTAGCTCCTATAATTCACCCCTCCACTTT. Protein sequence: CASSLEGGGLSSYNSPLHF.

This chain uses TRBV6-4 with TRBJ2-7; tentative D call: TRBD2 (6 bases). From germline, CDR1 is MRHNA and CDR2 SNTAGT. This CDR3 has 15 residues. The V gene lost 4 bases and the J gene lost 1 base, with 14 bases spanning the gap. CDR3 amino acids: CASSGRGPLSYEQYF. In DNA, the CDR3 is TGTGCCAGCAGTGGGCGGGGACCCCTTTCCTACGAGCAGTACTTC.